The 15 T cell receptor beta chains given below trace back to one sample, sequenced in a study of T cell responses to AZD1222 COVID-19 vaccine (dated by TCRdb to 2020 to 2023). Reading the label with the study, this specimen's time point is: baseline before first vaccination. Libraries were made using the immunoSEQ multiplex PCR assay. TCRdb's version of the immuneACCESS table is confined to in-frame rearrangements and falls short of the full clone set. An unresolved V gene accounts for under half of the shortfall where checked; the remainder is of unknown origin. In this sample the table shows fewer than 120,000 clones, about 85% of which occur a single time. The biggest ten clones account for about 1.6% of the sample. Specimen: peripheral blood, collected on day 0 of AZD1222 vaccination. Receptors were obtained from an adult in good health.

V usage is TRBV27 and J usage is TRBJ2-7; no firm D call. The germline gives CDR1 MNHEY, CDR2 SMNVEV (reference sequence). The germline V and J ends were trimmed by 2 bases and 4 bases, with 12 bases remaining between them. CDR3 length: 14 residues. CDR3 nucleotide sequence: TGTGCCAGCAGTTTAGGGGTAGGGCTGTACGAGCAGTACTTC. This translates into CASSLGVGLYEQYF.

The rearrangement joins TRBV4-2 to TRBJ2-1; D unclear. The CDR3 runs to 18 residues. Germline V CDR1 and CDR2: LGHNA, YNFKEQ. The V end was cut by 2 bases, the J end by 2 bases, with 19 bases between. This CDR3 is CASSQKLMRATAYNEQFF. The DNA of the CDR3 is TGTGCCAGCAGCCAAAAGTTAATGCGCGCGACCGCCTACAATGAGCAGTTCTTC.

The genes are TRBV14 and TRBJ2-5, with a tentative D call TRBD2 (5 bases). The V end lost 0 bases, the J end lost 8 bases, and 13 bases lay between the germline ends. Germline CDR1 is SGHDN and CDR2 is FVKESK. CDR3 length: 14 residues. The CDR3 protein is CASSQDLSGSTQYF. For the CDR3, the DNA is TGTGCCAGCAGCCAAGATCTCTCGGGGAGTACCCAGTACTTC. The whole variable domain, filled in from reference TRBV14 and TRBJ2-5, reads EAGVTQFPSHSVIEKGQTVTLRCDPISGHDNLYWYRRVMGKEIKFLLHFVKESKQDESGMPNNRFLAERTGGTYSTLKVQPAELEDSGVYFCASSQDLSGSTQYFGPGTRLLVL.

This chain uses TRBV5-4 with TRBJ1-1; no firm D call. Germline V gene sequence: CDR1 SGHNT, CDR2 YYREEE (reference sequence). There are 11 residues in the CDR3. V lost 3 bases and J 3 bases, leaving 3 bases between the germline ends. CDR3 sequence reads: CASSYYTEAFF. In DNA, the CDR3 is TGTGCCAGCAGCTACTACACTGAAGCTTTCTTT.

This clone came up once. J is TRBJ1-1 and V is TRBV4-2; D not certain. V was shortened by 0 bases and J by 6 bases, with 11 bases between the two germline ends. CDR3 length: 14 amino acids. The germline V gene has CDR1 LGHNA and CDR2 YNFKEQ. CDR3 in amino acids: CASSQEVRRPEAFF. The CDR3 region has the DNA TGTGCCAGCAGCCAAGAAGTCCGGCGACCTGAAGCTTTCTTT.

The J gene is TRBJ1-5, the V gene TRBV25-1; D is uncertain. Between the trimmed V and J ends, which lost 3 bases and 6 bases, there was a span of 6 bases. The CDR3 has 12 amino acids. The germline gives CDR1 MGHDK, CDR2 SYGVNS. CDR3 in amino acids: CASSEGSQPQHF. Written as DNA, the CDR3 is TGTGCCAGCAGTGAGGGGAGTCAGCCCCAGCATTTT.

The genes are TRBV11-2 and TRBJ1-2; no reliable D call. The V end lost 5 bases, the J end lost 8 bases, and 15 bases lay between the germline ends. CDR1 is SGHAT, CDR2 FQNNGV, per germline. The length of the CDR3 is 13 residues. CDR3 region: CASSEGLGLGYTF. CDR3 in DNA: TGTGCCAGCAGCGAAGGCCTGGGTCTGGGCTACACCTTC.

This chain links TRBV2 with TRBJ1-1; D is undetermined. This CDR3 has 12 amino acids. Trimming took off 9 bases at V and 8 bases at J, with 16 bases between the two ends. Per the germline V gene, CDR1 is SNHLY and CDR2 is FYNNEI. In DNA, the CDR3 is TGTGCCAGACGGCCCCGGGCCGAGGAAGCTTTCTTT. It translates to CARRPRAEEAFF.

This clone was counted a few times. J is TRBJ1-1 and V is TRBV29-1; D is unclear. Trimming cost V 1 base and J 6 bases, with 9 bases left between them. Germline V CDR1 and CDR2: SQVTM, ANQGSEA. The CDR3 spans 12 residues. The CDR3 sequence: CSVEVSSPEAFF. DNA for the CDR3: TGCAGCGTTGAAGTGTCAAGTCCTGAAGCTTTCTTT.

The chain joins TRBV13 to TRBJ2-1; D possibly corresponds to TRBD2 (6 bases). This CDR3 is built from 18 residues. V was pared by 4 bases and J by 2 bases, with 21 bases between. CDR1 and CDR2 (germline): PRHDT, FYEKMQ (reference sequence). This chain's CDR3 is CASSYTGSGVRAYNEQFF. The CDR3 region has the DNA TGTGCCAGCAGCTACACGGGATCGGGGGTTCGTGCCTACAATGAGCAGTTCTTC.

The chain combines TRBV5-4 with TRBJ2-1, with TRBD2 matching 13 bases. V dropped 4 bases and J dropped 4; count of bases not matched to a gene: 5. This CDR3 has 16 amino acids. Germline loops: CDR1 SGHNT, CDR2 YYREEE (reference sequence). CDR3 region: CASSTGTSGVYNEQFF. The DNA for the CDR3 is TGTGCCAGCAGCACCGGGACTAGCGGGGTATACAATGAGCAGTTCTTC.

The chain is built from TRBV7-2 and TRBJ2-5; 9 bases map to TRBD2. V trimming: 6 bases; J trimming: 4 bases; junction bases outside the gene matches: 9. CDR3 size: 15 residues. Per germline, CDR1 SGHTA and CDR2 FQGNSA. The CDR3 sequence: CASRFIGGRAETQYF. Here the CDR3 DNA reads TGTGCCAGCAGGTTTATAGGCGGGAGGGCAGAGACCCAGTACTTC.

The chain joins TRBV7-9 to TRBJ1-1, with unresolved D. V was trimmed by 4 bases and J by 6 bases, leaving 18 bases between them. The CDR3 extends over 15 amino acids. Per the germline V gene, CDR1 is SEHNR and CDR2 is FQNEAQ (reference sequence). The CDR3 protein is CASSSGRPQRAEAFF. The CDR3 DNA is TGTGCCAGCAGCTCCGGACGCCCTCAGAGAGCTGAAGCTTTCTTT.

The CDR3 here is CAYRGGGTPYEQYF. As DNA, the CDR3 is TGTGCCTACCGAGGTGGCGGAACCCCCTACGAGCAGTACTTC. The V and J genes are TRBV30 and TRBJ2-7, with unresolved D. The CDR3 loop spans 14 amino acids. Trimming pared 7 bases from V and 2 bases from J, leaving 18 bases between. From germline, CDR1 is GTSNPN and CDR2 SVGIG (reference sequence).

This clone was seen just once. The rearrangement uses TRBV5-1 and TRBJ2-1; TRBD2 might be the D (6 bases). Trimming took off 1 base at V and 5 bases at J, with 13 bases between the two ends. Germline loops: CDR1 SGHRS, CDR2 YFSETQ. The CDR3 totals 15 residues. Here the CDR3 reads CASSLRENGHNEQFF. The CDR3 region has the DNA TGCGCCAGCAGCTTGCGGGAGAACGGCCACAATGAGCAGTTCTTC. Full variable domain (remainder filled in from reference TRBV5-1 and TRBJ2-1): KAGVTQTPRYLIKTRGQQVTLSCSPISGHRSVSWYQQTPGQGLQFLFEYFSETQRNKGNFPGRFSGRQFSNSRSEMNVSTLELGDSALYLCASSLRENGHNEQFFGPGTRLTVL.